The 29 T cell receptor beta chains below come from one sample, sequenced in a study of blood T cell repertoires in COVID-19. Repertoires were generated with immunoSEQ multiplex PCR, while TCRdb's copy carries only in-frame clones and drops some. Of about 200,000 clones listed, roughly nine tenths are singletons. Sequencing was done on a sample of peripheral blood. The receptors derive from a woman between 50 and 59 years old with COVID-19, enrolled during active disease.

V is TRBV6-5 and J is TRBJ2-7, with TRBD2 matching over 10 bases. Germline V gives CDR1 MNHEY, CDR2 SVGAGI. CDR3 size: 15 residues. Trimming removed 5 bases from V and 0 bases from J; junction bases left unmatched: 4. CDR3 sequence: CASSLASGGSYEQYV. CDR3 DNA: TGTGCCAGCAGTCTCGCTAGCGGGGGCTCCTACGAGCAGTACGTC.

CDR3 loop: CASSPDYQETQYF. CDR3 nucleotides: TGTGCCAGCAGTCCGGACTATCAAGAGACCCAGTACTTC. This chain joins TRBV12-3 or TRBV12-4 and TRBJ2-5, with a tentative D call TRBD2 (6 bases). This CDR3 is 13 amino acids long. With 5 bases removed from V and 2 bases from J, the gap between germline ends came to 9 bases.

The sample holds a few counts of this clone. The chain employs TRBV4-2 and TRBJ1-5; D is uncertain. This CDR3 is 17 amino acids long. Trimming cost V 2 bases and J 0 bases, with 14 bases left between them. From germline, CDR1 is LGHNA and CDR2 YNFKEQ. The chain's CDR3 is CASSQRSRYDSNQPQHF. CDR3 in DNA: TGTGCCAGCAGCCAAAGAAGTCGGTACGATAGCAATCAGCCCCAGCATTTT.

The chain links TRBV5-4 to TRBJ1-6; TRBD1 aligns across 8 bases. The V gene end was trimmed by 4 bases and the J gene end by 10 bases; junction bases not matched to a gene: 16. This CDR3 is 17 amino acids long. The V gene's germline CDR1 is SGHNT and CDR2 YYREEE (reference sequence). Here the CDR3 reads CASSTGQGQVGGSPLHF. CDR3 nucleotides: TGTGCCAGCAGCACCGGACAGGGTCAGGTAGGAGGCTCACCCCTCCACTTT.

This chain connects TRBV29-1 to TRBJ1-2, with 7 bases identical to TRBD1. With V trimmed by 4 bases and J by 4 bases, 0 bases remained unmatched. Germline CDR1 is SQVTM and CDR2 is ANQGSEA. The CDR3 is 11 amino acids. The CDR3 nucleotides are TGCAGCGTTGGGACAGGCTATGGCTACACCTTC. Translating gives CSVGTGYGYTF.

V is TRBV5-1 and J is TRBJ1-4; D unresolved. Trimming stripped 6 bases from V and 0 bases from J, with 12 bases between. CDR1 SGHRS and CDR2 YFSETQ come from the germline V gene. The CDR3 length is 15 residues. The CDR3 DNA is TGCGCCAGCAAGGCCGCGGTTGCAACTAATGAAAAACTGTTTTTT. Residues: CASKAAVATNEKLFF.

This clone was counted a single time. J is TRBJ2-7 and V is TRBV5-5; D not resolved. The CDR3 spans 14 residues. Per germline, CDR1 SGHKS and CDR2 YYEKEE (reference sequence). The ends were cut back, 0 bases at V and 3 bases at J, with 10 bases in the middle. The CDR3 DNA reads as TGTGCCAGCAGCTTGGACACGTTCAGCTACGAGCAGTACGTC. Translated, it gives CASSLDTFSYEQYV.

The chain is built from TRBV28 and TRBJ2-7; possibly TRBD1 for D (6 bases). V was cut by 3 bases and J by 6 bases, with 12 bases left in between. The CDR3 totals 13 residues. Germline CDR1 MDHEN, CDR2 SYDVKM. CDR3 protein: CASSFVTDSEQYF. The CDR3 region has the DNA TGTGCCAGCAGTTTCGTGACGGACAGCGAGCAGTACTTC.

V gene TRBV7-8 combines with J gene TRBJ1-5; 9 bases line up with TRBD1. Germline values: CDR1 SGHVS, CDR2 FQNEAQ. This CDR3 region has 15 residues. V was pared by 4 bases and J by 11 bases, with 12 bases of the junction left unmatched. The CDR3 nucleotides are TGTGCCAGCAGCTCCCGGGACAGGGCCCCAAAGTCCCAGCATTTT. Translated, it gives CASSSRDRAPKSQHF.

This chain uses TRBV10-3 with TRBJ1-2; no definite D call. This CDR3 spans 12 amino acids. From germline, CDR1 is ENHRY and CDR2 SYGVKD. V dropped 4 bases and J dropped 5 bases, with 8 bases sitting between them. The CDR3 DNA reads as TGTGCCATCAGTGCGTCCCTTTATGGCTACACCTTC. Its translation: CAISASLYGYTF.

The chain recombines TRBV7-9 with TRBJ2-7; 7 positions match TRBD2. Germline assignment: CDR1 SEHNR and CDR2 FQNEAQ (reference sequence). CDR3 length: 12 residues. With V trimmed by 6 bases and J by 5 bases, 4 bases remained unmatched. CDR3 sequence: CASSWGGNEQYF. DNA of the CDR3: TGTGCCAGCAGTTGGGGGGGAAACGAGCAGTACTTC.

V usage is TRBV13 and J usage is TRBJ2-4; maybe TRBD1 (5 bases). The V gene's germline CDR1 is PRHDT and CDR2 FYEKMQ (reference sequence). V was trimmed by 3 bases and J by 0 bases, leaving 15 bases between them. This CDR3 has 17 residues. CDR3 loop: CASSFTTGNEAKNIQYF. The CDR3 DNA follows: TGTGCCAGCAGCTTCACCACAGGAAACGAAGCCAAAAACATTCAGTACTTC.

The chain is built from TRBV4-3 and TRBJ1-5; possible D gene TRBD1, 6 bases. The CDR3 sequence is 16 residues long. The V gene's germline CDR1 is LGHNA and CDR2 YSLEER. Deletions cut 0 bases from V and 5 bases from J, with 14 bases between. CDR3: CASSQDLGQLYQPQHF. The CDR3 DNA is TGCGCCAGCAGCCAAGATCTAGGACAGTTATATCAGCCCCAGCATTTT.

The V gene is TRBV6-2 or TRBV6-3, the J gene TRBJ1-1; tentative D call: TRBD1 (6 bases). V lost 2 bases and J 6 bases, leaving 25 bases between the germline ends. This CDR3 spans 18 amino acids. The germline CDR1 and CDR2 sequences are MNHEY and SVGEGT. The CDR3 sequence: CASSYKGVFGGASSEAFF. The CDR3 DNA sequence: TGTGCCAGCAGTTACAAGGGTGTATTTGGGGGGGCATCCTCTGAAGCTTTCTTT.

This chain connects TRBV5-1 to TRBJ1-3, with 7 nucleotides matching TRBD1. This CDR3 region has 15 residues. Unmatched junction bases numbered 2, after V lost 0 bases and J lost 2 bases. Germline V gene data show CDR1 as SGHRS and CDR2 as YFSETQ. CDR3: CASSLGGTAGNTIYF. The CDR3, as DNA: TGCGCCAGCAGCTTGGGGGGGACAGCTGGAAACACCATATATTTT.

The chain combines TRBV21-1 with TRBJ2-7; the table calls TRBD1, which could not be checked here. TRBV21-1 represents a pseudogene. This CDR3 is built from 16 residues. The CDR3 nucleotides are TGTGCCAGCAGCAAAATCACCAGGGCCGGAATTTACGAGCAGTACTTC. It specifies CASSKITRAGIYEQYF.

The chain combines TRBV14 with TRBJ2-7; a weak D match, TRBD2 (6 bases). Germline lookup yields CDR1 SGHDN and CDR2 FVKESK. The length of the CDR3 is 13 residues. V gave up 1 base and J gave up 13 bases, with 17 bases separating them. The CDR3 coding sequence is TGTGCCAGCAGCCAAGTCAGGCGGGGTCCTACTTACGTC. This translates into CASSQVRRGPTYV.

The chain is built from TRBV5-1 and TRBJ1-2; D is unresolved. Germline V gene lookup returns CDR1 SGHRS and CDR2 YFSETQ. The V end was cut by 2 bases, the J end by 1 base, with 6 bases between. This CDR3 region has 13 residues. The DNA for the CDR3 is TGCGCCAGCAGCTTCGAGGTTAACTATGGCTACACCTTC. This translates into CASSFEVNYGYTF.

As regards this clone: Within the sample, other DNA sequences also encode this same CDR3. The V call is TRBV19, the J call TRBJ2-2; weak D call: TRBD1 (6 bases). Trimming removed 6 bases at V and 3 bases at J, with 11 bases between. Germline-derived CDR1 and CDR2 are LNHDA and SQIVND (reference sequence). The CDR3 sequence is 14 residues long. CDR3 in amino acids: CASRGDTDTGELFF. Here the CDR3 DNA reads TGTGCCAGTAGAGGGGACACCGACACCGGGGAGCTGTTTTTT.

This clone was counted only a few times. J is TRBJ2-5 and V is TRBV5-1; the match to TRBD1 covers 8 bases. Trimming removed 4 bases from V and 4 bases from J; junction bases left unmatched: 6. Germline V CDR1 and CDR2: SGHRS, YFSETQ. This CDR3 has 14 residues. The CDR3 bases are TGCGCCAGCAGCCAGGGGGCAGGGGGAGAGACCCAGTACTTC. Protein: CASSQGAGGETQYF. Full variable domain (outside the CDR3, taken from reference TRBV5-1 and TRBJ2-5): KAGVTQTPRYLIKTRGQQVTLSCSPISGHRSVSWYQQTPGQGLQFLFEYFSETQRNKGNFPGRFSGRQFSNSRSEMNVSTLELGDSALYLCASSQGAGGETQYFGPGTRLLVL.

The chain has TRBV18 and TRBJ2-7, with TRBD1 identical over 8 bases. Germline CDR1 reads KGHSH; CDR2 reads LQKENI. The CDR3 sequence is 15 residues long. V trimming: 3 bases; J trimming: 7 bases; junction bases outside the gene matches: 11. The CDR3, as DNA: TGTGCCAGCTCACCGACAGGGGCGATGTTGGGAGAGCAGTACGTC. Its protein product is CASSPTGAMLGEQYV.

The CDR3, as DNA: TGTGCCAGCAGCCCTTCACTAGTAGCGACCCATGGCAATGAGCAGTTCTTC. Translation: CASSPSLVATHGNEQFF. The chain is built from TRBV3-1 (or the pseudogene TRBV3-2) and TRBJ2-1, with D tentatively TRBD2 (5 bases). This CDR3 contains 17 residues. Germline CDR1 and CDR2: LGHDT and YNNKEL (reference sequence). V was trimmed by 4 bases and J by 6 bases, leaving 22 bases between them.

The chain recombines TRBV7-8 with TRBJ2-7, with a weak D call TRBD1 (6 bases). The CDR3 length is 14 residues. The germline V gene has CDR1 SGHVS and CDR2 FQNEAQ. Trimming pared 5 bases from V and 4 bases from J, leaving 15 bases between. The CDR3 coding sequence is TGTGCCAGCAGCCCGTCTGACAGGTTATACGAGCAGTACGTC. This codes for CASSPSDRLYEQYV.

The chain links TRBV9 to TRBJ2-1, with 9 positions matching TRBD2. Germline trimming cut 3 bases from V and 5 bases from J; bases unmatched to any gene: 9. This CDR3 spans 16 amino acids. Germline V CDR1 and CDR2: SGDLS, YYNGEE. The CDR3 reads CASSALAGSLDNEQFF. In nucleotides, the CDR3 is TGTGCCAGCAGCGCTCTAGCGGGGAGTTTGGACAATGAGCAGTTCTTC.

The V call is TRBV18, the J call TRBJ1-4; possible D gene TRBD1, 6 bases. V was pared by 4 bases and J by 3 bases, with 12 bases between. This CDR3 has 15 residues. Germline CDR1 KGHSH, CDR2 LQKENI. The CDR3 coding sequence is TGTGCCAGCTCACAAGAACAGGGCGCTAATGAAAAACTGTTTTTT. Protein sequence: CASSQEQGANEKLFF.

The chain combines TRBV12-5 with TRBJ1-5; 8 positions match TRBD1. Germline V gene sequence: CDR1 LGHNT, CDR2 FRNRAP. The junction had 3 bases not matched to a gene; V was cut back by 2 bases and J by 3 bases. CDR3 length equals 15 residues. The CDR3, as DNA: TGTGCTAGTGGTTTGCCAGGGGGCTTCAATCAGCCCCAGCATTTT. Its protein is CASGLPGGFNQPQHF.

CDR3 in DNA: TGTGCCACCAGTGATTTTCACGGGGGGGCCGAAGGCGGGGAGCTGTTTTTT. It is translated as CATSDFHGGAEGGELFF. This sequence joins TRBV24-1 and TRBJ2-2; 8 bases map to TRBD2. Trimming cost V 1 base and J 7 bases; bases outside gene matches: 10. Germline CDR1 reads KGHDR; CDR2 reads SFDVKD. The length of the CDR3 is 17 residues.

This clone turned up a few times. The rearrangement uses TRBV24-1 and TRBJ2-7; 9 nucleotides align to TRBD1. V shed 3 bases, J shed 5 bases, and the junction held 4 bases outside the gene matches. Germline CDR1 and CDR2: KGHDR and SFDVKD. This CDR3 comprises 14 residues. CDR3 region: CATSDGTGRDEQYF. The DNA of the CDR3 is TGTGCCACCAGTGATGGGACAGGGCGAGACGAGCAGTACTTC.

This sequence joins TRBV19 and TRBJ2-3; 9 nucleotides line up with TRBD1. This CDR3 is built from 15 residues. CDR1 is LNHDA, CDR2 SQIVND, per germline (reference sequence). The V gene end was trimmed by 8 bases and the J gene end by 5 bases; junction bases not matched to a gene: 11. CDR3 residues: CASSQRGQGIDTQYF. Here the CDR3 DNA reads TGTGCCAGTTCCCAGCGGGGACAGGGAATAGATACGCAGTATTTT.